In this sample, the clone carrying this T cell receptor beta chain turned up many times. Its antigen is still unknown. One entry per CDR3 protein results from TCRdb running MiXCR on the 5' RACE reads. The sample lists around 490,000 distinct CDR3 sequences; 13% to 15% were seen once. After removal of 5 bases from V and 0 bases from J, the junction contained 3 bases not matched to a gene. Germline CDR1 reads LGHNA; CDR2 reads YNFKEQ. This CDR3 is built from 16 residues. The data derive from a study of identical twins. Overall study results and limits: Analyses based on zero insertions could be partly confounded by invariant MAIT and iNKT cells. Fewer insertions were carried by abundant cord blood beta clonotypes, but none was seen in memory repertoires.

The sample also formed part of further work on yellow fever vaccine responses in identical twins.

The source material was CD4+ T cells sorted from blood. This chain uses TRBV4-2 with TRBJ2-2; 10 bases are a match to TRBD2. This TCR derives from a young woman in good health. In DNA form, the CDR3 reads TGTGCCAGCAGCTCTCTAGCGGGAGCGAACACCGGGGAGCTGTTTTTT. Translating gives CASSSLAGANTGELFF.